These 29 T cell receptor beta chains originate from one sample sequenced in a study of T cell changes during pregnancy in multiple sclerosis. Profiling relied on immunoSEQ multiplex PCR, and the TCRdb table lists in-frame clones only, not all of them. The sample records more than 40,000 clones, about 94% being singletons. Sequences were derived from CD8+ T cells from peripheral blood mononuclear cells, sampled in the first trimester of pregnancy. These receptors all come from a female donor with multiple sclerosis, enrolled in a pregnancy study.

This rearrangement joins TRBV14 to TRBJ1-1, with D maybe TRBD1 (5 bases). Per germline, CDR1 SGHDN and CDR2 FVKESK. The CDR3 sequence is 14 residues long. Trimming shortened V by 4 bases and J by 4 bases, and 13 bases separated the two germline ends. The CDR3 DNA sequence: TGTGCCAGCAGCCCCCCAGGGTTGGGCACTGAAGCTTTCTTT. Amino acids: CASSPPGLGTEAFF. The variable domain in full, completed from reference TRBV14 and TRBJ1-1, reads EAGVTQFPSHSVIEKGQTVTLRCDPISGHDNLYWYRRVMGKEIKFLLHFVKESKQDESGMPNNRFLAERTGGTYSTLKVQPAELEDSGVYFCASSPPGLGTEAFFGQGTRLTVV.

This sequence joins TRBV7-9 and TRBJ2-7; 8 bases line up with TRBD2. The J segment lost 2 bases and the V segment lost 1 base, leaving 4 bases of the junction unmatched. The CDR3 covers 15 residues. CDR1 and CDR2 from the germline V gene are SEHNR and FQNEAQ (reference sequence). The CDR3 sequence: CASSLEGSGTYEQYF. CDR3 in DNA: TGTGCCAGCAGCTTAGAGGGTAGCGGGACCTACGAGCAGTACTTC.

For the CDR3, the DNA is TGCGCCAGCAGCCAAGATGTGACAGAGTTGCATCAGCCCCAGCATTTT. It translates to CASSQDVTELHQPQHF. The genes are TRBV4-1 and TRBJ1-5; perhaps TRBD1 as D (5 bases). V was cut by 0 bases and J by 5 bases, with 14 bases left in between. The CDR3 totals 16 residues. The germline V gene encodes CDR1 MGHRA and CDR2 YSYEKL.

This clone has just one count. The chain combines TRBV11-2 with TRBJ1-6; 7 bases map to TRBD1. The ends lost 0 bases at V and 7 bases at J; junction bases unmatched: 3. This CDR3 is built from 15 residues. The V gene's germline CDR1 is SGHAT and CDR2 FQNNGV. Written as DNA, the CDR3 is TGTGCCAGCAGCTTAGAGGGCAGGGGGAATTCACCCCTCCACTTT. This translates into CASSLEGRGNSPLHF.

The chain recombines TRBV7-2 with TRBJ2-7; possibly TRBD2 for D (6 bases). The V gene lost 3 bases and the J gene lost 4 bases, with 13 bases spanning the gap. The CDR3 has 14 residues. The germline gives CDR1 SGHTA, CDR2 FQGNSA. The CDR3 loop is CASSFAGPAYEQYF. The DNA of the CDR3 is TGTGCCAGCAGCTTTGCGGGGCCAGCTTACGAGCAGTACTTC.

This chain joins TRBV9 and TRBJ2-7; the D gene is possibly TRBD1 (5 bases). V was shortened by 0 bases and J by 0 bases, with 7 bases between the two germline ends. The V gene's germline CDR1 is SGDLS and CDR2 YYNGEE. The CDR3 contains 14 residues. The CDR3 DNA is TGTGCCAGCAGCGTAGGCAGGGTCTCCTACGAGCAGTACTTC. It is translated as CASSVGRVSYEQYF.

The chain couples TRBV28 to TRBJ2-5; 9 nucleotides align to TRBD2. The CDR3 loop spans 14 amino acids. Trimming at V came to 5 bases and at J to 5 bases, leaving 6 bases not matched to a gene. Looked up from germline, CDR1 is MDHEN and CDR2 is SYDVKM. The CDR3 sequence: CASSLAGWGETQYF. CDR3 DNA sequence: TGTGCCAGCAGTCTAGCGGGATGGGGGGAGACCCAGTACTTC.

This rearrangement joins TRBV29-1 to TRBJ1-3; no firm D call. The V gene's germline CDR1 is SQVTM and CDR2 ANQGSEA. This CDR3 contains 11 residues. V lost 4 bases and J 4 bases, leaving 5 bases between the germline ends. CDR3 amino acids: CSVVKGNTIYF. CDR3 in DNA: TGCAGCGTTGTTAAAGGAAACACCATATATTTT.

This chain joins TRBV2 and TRBJ2-7, with D unclear. V lost 6 bases, J lost 1 base, and 16 bases lay in between. This CDR3 is built from 15 residues. Germline V gene lookup returns CDR1 SNHLY and CDR2 FYNNEI. The CDR3 loop reads CASSSFRGPSYEQYF. The CDR3 region has the DNA TGTGCCAGCAGCTCCTTCCGTGGGCCTTCCTACGAGCAGTACTTC.

The chain joins TRBV9 to TRBJ2-3; no firm D call. V was cut by 4 bases and J by 4 bases, with 7 bases left in between. The CDR3 runs to 12 residues. Germline V gene sequence: CDR1 SGDLS, CDR2 YYNGEE. CDR3 residues: CASSPVPDTQYF. In DNA, the CDR3 is TGTGCCAGCAGCCCGGTCCCAGATACGCAGTATTTT.

The chain has TRBV7-6 and TRBJ2-7, with D perhaps TRBD1 (5 bases). The CDR3 contains 15 residues. Between the trimmed V and J ends, which lost 4 bases and 3 bases, there was a span of 16 bases. The germline V gene has CDR1 SGHVS and CDR2 FNYEAQ. The CDR3 region has the DNA TGTGCCAGCAGCTCGGAAGTCGGCAGGGACTACGAGCAGTACTTC. This translates into CASSSEVGRDYEQYF.

The V call is TRBV4-1, the J call TRBJ2-7; a weak D match, TRBD1 (7 bases). With 3 bases removed from V and 5 bases from J, the gap between germline ends came to 17 bases. The CDR3 is 15 amino acids. CDR1 and CDR2 (germline): MGHRA, YSYEKL. The DNA of the CDR3 is TGCGCCAGCAGCCACCCGACCAGGGGGGCCGACGAGCAGTACTTC. Amino acids: CASSHPTRGADEQYF.

The CDR3 sequence is CASSVDRGRGGNTIYF. In DNA, the CDR3 is TGTGCCAGCAGTGTTGACAGGGGGCGTGGGGGAAACACCATATATTTT. The chain joins TRBV2 to TRBJ1-3, with 10 bases that match TRBD1. The CDR3 contains 16 residues. V gave up 4 bases and J gave up 4 bases; unmatched junction bases: 7. The germline V gene encodes CDR1 SNHLY and CDR2 FYNNEI.

V and J are TRBV5-4 and TRBJ2-1; 8 bases are shared with TRBD2. The V segment lost 5 bases and the J segment 0 bases; nucleotides outside the gene matches: 4. Germline CDR1 SGHNT, CDR2 YYREEE (reference sequence). The CDR3 runs 15 residues. CDR3 DNA sequence: TGTGCCAGCAGATGGGCGGGGGGCTCCTACAATGAGCAGTTCTTC. Protein sequence: CASRWAGGSYNEQFF. The whole variable domain, filled in from reference TRBV5-4 and TRBJ2-1, reads ETGVTQSPTHLIKTRGQQVTLRCSSQSGHNTVSWYQQALGQGPQFIFQYYREEENGRGNFPPRFSGLQFPNYSSELNVNALELDDSALYLCASRWAGGSYNEQFFGPGTRLTVL.

The rearrangement links TRBV9 to TRBJ2-1, with a possible D match to TRBD2 (5 bases). Between the trimmed V and J ends, which lost 1 base and 4 bases, there was a span of 12 bases. The germline CDR1 and CDR2 sequences are SGDLS and YYNGEE. The CDR3 totals 15 residues. This CDR3 is CASSVLVGVYNEQFF. The CDR3 nucleotides are TGTGCCAGCAGCGTATTAGTGGGAGTGTACAATGAGCAGTTCTTC.

V usage is TRBV9 and J usage is TRBJ1-1; 9 nucleotides align to TRBD1. V gave up 0 bases and J gave up 3 bases; unmatched junction bases: 9. CDR1 is SGDLS, CDR2 YYNGEE, per germline. There are 17 residues in the CDR3. CDR3 loop: CASSVATGGQGYTEAFF. CDR3 in DNA: TGTGCCAGCAGCGTAGCTACTGGGGGACAGGGATACACTGAAGCTTTCTTT.

The CDR3 reads CASSLFSGGNEQFF. For the CDR3, the DNA is TGCGCCAGCAGCTTGTTCTCAGGGGGGAATGAGCAGTTCTTC. V is TRBV5-1 and J is TRBJ2-1; perhaps TRBD1 as D (7 bases). The V end was cut by 1 base, the J end by 7 bases, with 12 bases between. There are 14 residues in the CDR3. Germline loops: CDR1 SGHRS, CDR2 YFSETQ.

The chain links TRBV28 to TRBJ2-1; TRBD2 might be the D (6 bases). V was trimmed by 8 bases and J by 7 bases, leaving 12 bases between them. The CDR3 covers 12 residues. Germline V gene lookup returns CDR1 MDHEN and CDR2 SYDVKM. The CDR3 here is CASSSGVNEQFF. CDR3 in DNA: TGTGCCAGCTCATCGGGGGTTAATGAGCAGTTCTTC.

The chain uses TRBV7-9 and TRBJ2-3; no clear D. Trimming took off 3 bases at V and 4 bases at J, with 2 bases between the two ends. Germline V gene sequence: CDR1 SEHNR, CDR2 FQNEAQ (reference sequence). This CDR3 region has 11 residues. The CDR3 is CASSFSDTQYF. In DNA, the CDR3 is TGTGCCAGCAGCTTCTCAGATACGCAGTATTTT.

The chain has TRBV10-2 and TRBJ2-1; D possibly corresponds to TRBD2 (5 bases). The CDR3 covers 14 residues. Germline-derived CDR1 and CDR2 are WSHSY and SAAADI. V was pared by 5 bases and J by 4 bases, with 12 bases between. The CDR3 is CASSLGIAYNEQFF. The CDR3 nucleotides read TGCGCCAGCAGTTTGGGGATAGCGTACAATGAGCAGTTCTTC.

Here the CDR3 reads CASSLALGDEQYF. CDR3 in DNA: TGTGCCAGCAGCTTAGCCTTAGGGGACGAGCAGTACTTC. The chain uses TRBV7-7 and TRBJ2-7; perhaps TRBD1 as D (5 bases). Per germline, CDR1 SSHAT and CDR2 FNYEAQ (reference sequence). V lost 0 bases to trimming and J lost 5 bases, with 8 bases between them. This CDR3 spans 13 amino acids.

The V call is TRBV27, the J call TRBJ2-7; TRBD1 agrees at 12 bases. Trimming took 10 bases from V and 5 from J; bases not matched to a gene: 9. Germline CDR1 MNHEY, CDR2 SMNVEV (reference sequence). The CDR3 is made up of 14 amino acids. The CDR3 sequence: CATGGQGASDEQYF. The CDR3 DNA follows: TGTGCCACCGGGGGACAGGGGGCAAGTGACGAGCAGTACTTC.

The rearrangement joins TRBV5-1 to TRBJ1-5; 8 positions agree with TRBD1. The CDR3 is made up of 14 amino acids. The V gene's germline CDR1 is SGHRS and CDR2 YFSETQ. Losses at the gene ends were 4 bases for V and 5 bases for J; bases not matched to a gene: 5. DNA for the CDR3: TGCGCCAGCAGCCTGGACAGGGCGGATCAGCCCCAGCATTTT. Translated, it gives CASSLDRADQPQHF. The full variable domain, in which reference TRBV5-1 and TRBJ1-5 provide the parts outside the CDR3, is KAGVTQTPRYLIKTRGQQVTLSCSPISGHRSVSWYQQTPGQGLQFLFEYFSETQRNKGNFPGRFSGRQFSNSRSEMNVSTLELGDSALYLCASSLDRADQPQHFGDGTRLSIL.

The V call is TRBV4-3, the J call TRBJ2-1; tentative D call: TRBD2 (6 bases). The CDR3 loop spans 17 amino acids. The ends were cut back, 4 bases at V and 6 bases at J, with 22 bases in the middle. Looked up from germline, CDR1 is LGHNA and CDR2 is YSLEER. The CDR3 nucleotides read TGCGCCAGCAGCCCGACCGGGACTTCCAAATTTCTCAATGAGCAGTTCTTC. Translating gives CASSPTGTSKFLNEQFF.

This chain joins TRBV7-9 and TRBJ1-1, with 10 positions matching TRBD1. Unmatched junction bases numbered 3, after V lost 1 base and J lost 4 bases. Germline V gives CDR1 SEHNR, CDR2 FQNEAQ (reference sequence). The CDR3 runs to 15 residues. The CDR3 coding sequence is TGTGCCAGCAGCTTAGTCGGACAGGGGGGCACTGAAGCTTTCTTT. Translating it yields CASSLVGQGGTEAFF. Looking up the rest from reference TRBV7-9 and TRBJ1-1 gives the full variable domain: DTGVSQNPRHKITKRGQNVTFRCDPISEHNRLYWYRQTLGQGPEFLTYFQNEAQLEKSRLLSDRFSAERPKGSFSTLEIQRTEQGDSAMYLCASSLVGQGGTEAFFGQGTRLTVV.

The gene calls are TRBV9 and TRBJ2-7; TRBD2 is a possible D gene (5 bases). Germline V CDR1 and CDR2: SGDLS, YYNGEE. This CDR3 is 14 amino acids long. V lost 0 bases, J lost 4 bases, and 11 bases lay in between. CDR3: CASSVGGEGYEQYF. CDR3 DNA: TGTGCCAGCAGCGTAGGAGGAGAGGGATACGAGCAGTACTTC.

The CDR3 nucleotides are TGTGCCAGCAGCGTAGGGGTACTAGCGGCATCCTACGAGCAGTACTTC. Protein: CASSVGVLAASYEQYF. This sequence joins TRBV9 and TRBJ2-7, with 8 bases aligning to TRBD2. Per germline, CDR1 SGDLS and CDR2 YYNGEE. The V segment lost 0 bases and the J segment 1 base; nucleotides outside the gene matches: 6. CDR3 length equals 16 residues.

This chain links TRBV27 with TRBJ1-2, with 11 nucleotides matching TRBD1. There are 14 residues in the CDR3. V trimming: 4 bases; J trimming: 5 bases; junction bases outside the gene matches: 3. Germline V gene data show CDR1 as MNHEY and CDR2 as SMNVEV (reference sequence). CDR3 DNA: TGTGCCAGCAGTTCAGGGACAGGGGGTTATGGCTACACCTTC. Its protein is CASSSGTGGYGYTF.

V and J are TRBV2 and TRBJ2-1; tentatively, D is TRBD1 (5 bases). In germline, CDR1 is SNHLY, CDR2 FYNNEI. The CDR3 is 10 amino acids. V was clipped by 8 bases and J by 9 bases, with 8 bases between them. The CDR3 nucleotides read TGTGCCAGCGGGGCGCCTGAGCAGTTCTTC. As protein: CASGAPEQFF.